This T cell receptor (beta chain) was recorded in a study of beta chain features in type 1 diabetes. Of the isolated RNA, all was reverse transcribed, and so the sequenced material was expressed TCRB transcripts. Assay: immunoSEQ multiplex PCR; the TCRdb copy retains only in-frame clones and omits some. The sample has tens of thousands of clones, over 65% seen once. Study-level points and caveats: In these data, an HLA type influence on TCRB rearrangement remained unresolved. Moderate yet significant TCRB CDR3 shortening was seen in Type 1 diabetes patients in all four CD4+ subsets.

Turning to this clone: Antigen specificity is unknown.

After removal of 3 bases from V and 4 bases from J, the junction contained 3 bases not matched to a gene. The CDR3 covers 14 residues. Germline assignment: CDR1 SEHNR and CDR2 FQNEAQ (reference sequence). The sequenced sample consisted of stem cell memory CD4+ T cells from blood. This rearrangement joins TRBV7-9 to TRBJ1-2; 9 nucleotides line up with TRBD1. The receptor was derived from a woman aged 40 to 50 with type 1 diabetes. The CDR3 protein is CASSFGTGSYGYTF. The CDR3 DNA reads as TGTGCCAGCAGCTTTGGGACAGGGAGCTATGGCTACACCTTC.